A selection of T cell receptor beta chains follows, all from one sample in a study of blood T cell repertoires in COVID-19. Sequenced by immunoSEQ multiplex PCR; TCRdb stores in-frame clones only, minus some. The data contain fewer than 120,000 clones, approximately 80% of them singletons. The sequencing sample was made of peripheral blood. The receptor source for this set is a woman aged 60 to 75 with acute or convalescent COVID-19. Both conserved end residues are part of each CDR3. Each record gives: D gene, V gene, clone size, J gene, CDR3 protein, CDR3 DNA. The D gene is left open where the match is weak. Clone size is shown for a subset of rows, as once, few, many or a class of expanded clone.

-	TRBV7-9	-	TRBJ1-2	CASSYGGDGNYGYTF	TGTGCCAGCAGCTATGGGGGGGATGGCAACTATGGCTACACCTTC
-	TRBV24-1	-	TRBJ2-7	CATSDSGVGAEQYF	TGTGCCACCAGTGATTCAGGGGTTGGGGCCGAGCAGTACTTC
-	TRBV4-2	once	TRBJ1-4	CASSRGGRGREKLFF	TGTGCCAGCAGCCGCGGGGGGCGAGGTCGTGAAAAACTGTTTTTT
TRBD2	TRBV27	once	TRBJ2-7	CASSPRGGHEQYF	TGTGCCAGCAGTCCCCGGGGGGGGCACGAGCAGTACTTC
-	TRBV12-3/TRBV12-4	few	TRBJ1-2	CASSLQGSYGYTF	TGTGCCAGCAGTTTGCAGGGGAGCTATGGCTACACCTTC
-	TRBV3-1/TRBV3-2	-	TRBJ1-5	CASSLQGFSNQPQHF	TGTGCCAGCAGCCTTCAGGGATTTAGCAATCAGCCCCAGCATTTT
-	TRBV10-3	-	TRBJ1-1	CATADRLQNTEAFF	TGTGCCACCGCCGACAGGCTACAGAACACTGAAGCTTTCTTT
-	TRBV5-4	-	TRBJ2-7	CASSLPGDRYEQYF	TGTGCCAGCAGCTTGCCGGGGGACCGCTACGAGCAGTACTTC
-	TRBV5-1	-	TRBJ1-1	CASSIQDSNTEAFF	TGCGCCAGCAGCATACAAGACAGCAACACTGAAGCTTTCTTT
TRBD1	TRBV30	few	TRBJ1-1	CAWISGLGGMNTEAFF	TGTGCCTGGATCTCGGGCCTAGGGGGCATGAACACTGAAGCTTTCTTT
-	TRBV29-1	-	TRBJ1-2	CSVEDTSQGNYGYTF	TGCAGCGTTGAAGACACCTCCCAGGGAAACTATGGCTACACCTTC
-	TRBV6-5	-	TRBJ1-1	CASSSRRAAFF	TGTGCCAGCAGTTCTAGGAGAGCGGCTTTCTTT
TRBD2	TRBV7-2	-	TRBJ2-5	CASSSRGGAQETQYF	TGTGCCAGCAGCTCTCGCGGGGGGGCACAAGAGACCCAGTACTTC
TRBD1	TRBV7-3	once	TRBJ2-7	CASSLTRRGRINEQYF	TGTGCCAGCAGCTTAACGCGCAGGGGGCGCATAAACGAGCAGTACTTC
TRBD2	TRBV2	-	TRBJ2-1	CASSGTSGDTEQFF	TGTGCCAGCAGTGGGACTAGCGGGGACACGGAGCAGTTCTTC
-	TRBV2	-	TRBJ1-5	CASIREAGNQPQHF	TGTGCCAGCATCAGGGAGGCAGGGAATCAGCCCCAGCATTTT
TRBD1	TRBV23-1	-	TRBJ2-7	CASRHRGEVHEQYF	TGCGCCAGCAGACACAGGGGGGAGGTCCACGAGCAGTACTTC
TRBD2	TRBV4-3	-	TRBJ2-7	CASSQDSGLAGGSYEQYF	TGCGCCAGCAGCCAAGATTCAGGACTAGCGGGGGGCTCCTACGAGCAGTACTTC
-	TRBV19	-	TRBJ1-6	CASRGVFNSPLHF	TGTGCCAGTAGAGGGGTATTCAATTCACCCCTCCACTTT
-	TRBV6-5	-	TRBJ1-2	CASRALGGRYDGYTF	TGTGCCAGCAGGGCACTAGGGGGTCGGTACGATGGCTACACCTTC
TRBD1	TRBV5-6	few	TRBJ1-1	CASSPGGNEAFF	TGTGCCAGCAGCCCAGGGGGTAATGAAGCTTTCTTT
TRBD2	TRBV18	-	TRBJ2-3	CASSPPRLAEDTQYF	TGTGCCAGCTCACCACCCCGACTAGCGGAAGATACGCAGTATTTT
TRBD1	TRBV7-3	-	TRBJ1-1	CASSITGGTTEAFF	TGTGCCAGCAGCATAACAGGGGGCACCACTGAAGCTTTCTTT
TRBD1	TRBV24-1	-	TRBJ2-5	CATSEGGQAVRETQYF	TGTGCCACCAGTGAGGGGGGACAGGCGGTACGGGAGACCCAGTACTTC
-	TRBV7-2	-	TRBJ1-2	CASSPPARGGYTF	TGTGCCAGCAGTCCTCCCGCCAGAGGTGGCTACACCTTC
-	TRBV7-2	-	TRBJ1-1	CASSLEVATEAFF	TGTGCCAGCAGCTTAGAAGTGGCCACTGAAGCTTTCTTT
-	TRBV6-5	few	TRBJ1-1	CASVVDTEAFF	TGTGCCAGCGTAGTAGACACTGAAGCTTTCTTT
-	TRBV18	-	TRBJ2-2	CASSPPQNTGELFF	TGTGCCAGCTCACCACCACAGAACACCGGGGAGCTGTTTTTT
TRBD2	TRBV18	many	TRBJ2-1	CASSPQAGAGNEQFF	TGTGCCAGCTCACCCCAAGCGGGGGCGGGCAATGAGCAGTTCTTC
-	TRBV11-2	-	TRBJ1-6	CASSLDLQGRSPLHF	TGTGCCAGCAGCTTAGATCTCCAGGGGCGTTCACCCCTCCACTTT
-	TRBV9	-	TRBJ2-7	CASSVSSGVYEQYF	TGTGCCAGCAGCGTATCGTCGGGGGTGTACGAGCAGTACTTC
TRBD1	TRBV6-4	-	TRBJ2-7	CASSATGTDRAYEQYF	TGTGCCAGCAGCGCGACCGGGACAGACCGAGCCTACGAGCAGTACTTC
TRBD2	TRBV3-1/TRBV3-2	-	TRBJ2-1	CASSHVGTSGYNEQFF	TGTGCCAGCAGCCACGTCGGGACTAGCGGCTACAATGAGCAGTTCTTC
-	TRBV5-1	once	TRBJ2-7	CASRPGLSYEQYF	TGCGCCAGCAGGCCTGGACTGTCCTACGAGCAGTACTTC
-	TRBV5-1	-	TRBJ2-2	CASSFPEAGELFF	TGCGCCAGCAGCTTTCCGGAGGCCGGGGAGCTGTTTTTT
TRBD1	TRBV7-2	-	TRBJ2-5	CASSLTWDRVETQYF	TGTGCCAGCAGCTTAACGTGGGACAGGGTCGAGACCCAGTACTTC
-	TRBV11-2	-	TRBJ1-2	CASSQRIRDYTF	TGTGCCAGCAGCCAGAGGATTCGAGACTACACCTTC
TRBD1	TRBV9	-	TRBJ2-2	CASRTGKYTGELFF	TGTGCCAGCCGGACAGGGAAGTACACCGGGGAGCTGTTTTTT
TRBD1	TRBV6-1	once	TRBJ1-5	CASIRQGGDQPQHF	TGTGCCAGCATAAGACAGGGTGGCGACCAGCCCCAGCATTTT
-	TRBV4-1	-	TRBJ2-2	CASSQSAAAYTGELFF	TGCGCCAGCAGCCAATCGGCGGCCGCGTACACCGGGGAGCTGTTTTTT
TRBD1	TRBV3-1/TRBV3-2	-	TRBJ1-2	CASSQGTGYSGYTF	TGTGCCAGCAGCCAAGGGACAGGGTATAGCGGCTACACCTTC
-	TRBV5-6	-	TRBJ1-1	CASTRHLNTEAFF	TGTGCCAGCACCAGACATTTGAACACTGAAGCTTTCTTT
-	TRBV9	once	TRBJ1-6	CASSVDGYNSPLHF	TGTGCCAGCAGCGTAGACGGCTATAATTCACCCCTCCACTTT
TRBD2	TRBV27	-	TRBJ2-3	CASSLTVQLAGGKDTQYF	TGTGCCAGCAGTTTAACAGTACAACTAGCGGGGGGCAAGGATACGCAGTATTTT
TRBD1	TRBV7-2	-	TRBJ1-2	CASSLEDRTNYGYTF	TGTGCCAGCAGCTTAGAGGACAGGACTAACTATGGCTACACCTTC
-	TRBV28	-	TRBJ1-4	CASSSPGATNEKLFF	TGTGCCAGCAGTTCCCCAGGGGCAACTAATGAAAAACTGTTTTTT
TRBD1	TRBV5-4	-	TRBJ2-5	CASSFGTGYRETQYF	TGTGCCAGCAGCTTTGGGACAGGGTATCGAGAGACCCAGTACTTC
-	TRBV5-3	-	TRBJ1-3	CARSINTIYF	TGTGCCAGAAGTATTAACACCATATATTTT
TRBD1	TRBV28	-	TRBJ2-1	CASSLLTGDYNEQFF	TGTGCCAGCAGTTTATTGACAGGGGACTACAATGAGCAGTTCTTC
-	TRBV3-1/TRBV3-2	-	TRBJ2-1	CASSQDTASYNEQFF	TGTGCCAGCAGCCAAGATACTGCTTCCTACAATGAGCAGTTCTTC
-	TRBV28	-	TRBJ2-7	CASSPPPGFYEQYF	TGTGCCAGCAGTCCCCCTCCCGGGTTCTACGAGCAGTACTTC
TRBD1	TRBV5-1	-	TRBJ1-6	CASSGQGDNSPLHF	TGCGCCAGCAGCGGACAGGGAGATAATTCACCCCTCCACTTT
TRBD2	TRBV5-1	-	TRBJ2-1	CASSPTGGTSGGGYNEQFF	TGCGCCAGCAGCCCAACCGGAGGGACTAGCGGGGGGGGATACAATGAGCAGTTCTTC
-	TRBV7-3	-	TRBJ2-2	CASSLISGPAGELFF	TGTGCCAGCAGCTTAATAAGCGGTCCTGCCGGGGAGCTGTTTTTT
-	TRBV29-1	-	TRBJ2-7	CSALTIDYEQYF	TGCAGCGCCCTGACAATTGACTACGAGCAGTACTTC
-	TRBV3-1/TRBV3-2	-	TRBJ2-3	CASSHTQRPSTDTQYF	TGTGCCAGCAGCCATACTCAGCGCCCTAGCACAGATACGCAGTATTTT
-	TRBV6-6	-	TRBJ1-3	CASGAAGNTIYF	TGTGCCAGCGGGGCAGCTGGAAACACCATATATTTT
-	TRBV30	-	TRBJ1-5	CAWSGDRNQPQHF	TGTGCCTGGAGCGGAGACAGGAATCAGCCCCAGCATTTT
-	TRBV7-2	once	TRBJ2-7	CASRLGGPSYEQYF	TGTGCCAGCAGACTCGGGGGTCCCTCCTACGAGCAGTACTTC